One sample yielded the 17 T cell receptor beta chains listed below, sequenced in a study of blood T cells in healthy people across ages. With a J-beta primer mix and a sample-barcoded 5' primer, a second PCR ran about 7 to 11 cycles. One entry per CDR3 protein, called by TCRdb with MiXCR from the 5' RACE reads. The table includes 900,000 to 950,000 distinct CDR3 sequences, about 29% detected once. The data also belong to a second study, concerning T cells of mothers and their children.

Sequencing used blood. The receptors were gathered from a woman between 35 and 50 years old in good health.

This clonotype came up a few times. The V call is TRBV20-1, the J call TRBJ2-1; D is perhaps TRBD2 (6 bases). Germline V CDR1 and CDR2: DFQATT, SNEGSKA (reference sequence). CDR3 size: 19 residues. Trimming left V 1 base short and J 4 bases short, with 26 bases between. The CDR3 DNA follows: TGCAGTGCTAGAGGTGGCGGGATGGCCCCACCTCAAAGGTACAATGAGCAGTTCTTC. Protein sequence: CSARGGGMAPPQRYNEQFF.

At least ten counts were recorded for this clonotype. This chain connects TRBV12-3 or TRBV12-4 to TRBJ2-1; unclear D gene. Trimming cost V 3 bases and J 8 bases, with 5 bases left between them. This CDR3 region has 11 residues. This CDR3 is CASSFVDEQFF. In DNA form, the CDR3 reads TGTGCCAGCAGTTTTGTGGATGAGCAGTTCTTC.

The chain uses TRBV5-1 and TRBJ2-4, with 9 bases fitting TRBD2. Germline loops: CDR1 SGHRS, CDR2 YFSETQ. Trimming removed 6 bases from V and 12 bases from J; junction bases left unmatched: 10. This CDR3 contains 13 residues. This CDR3 reads CASKRGDGNDQYF. In DNA form, the CDR3 reads TGCGCCAGCAAGCGGGGGGACGGGAACGATCAGTACTTC. Full variable domain (remainder filled in from reference TRBV5-1 and TRBJ2-4): KAGVTQTPRYLIKTRGQQVTLSCSPISGHRSVSWYQQTPGQGLQFLFEYFSETQRNKGNFPGRFSGRQFSNSRSEMNVSTLELGDSALYLCASKRGDGNDQYFGAGTRLSVL.

The genes are TRBV29-1 and TRBJ2-1; possibly TRBD2 for D (6 bases). V was clipped by 6 bases and J by 6 bases, with 15 bases between them. CDR3 length: 13 amino acids. The germline V gene encodes CDR1 SQVTM and CDR2 ANQGSEA. CDR3 loop: CSVGRVLTNEQFF. CDR3 sequence (DNA): TGCAGCGTCGGGAGAGTATTGACCAATGAGCAGTTCTTC.

The chain has TRBV20-1 and TRBJ1-2; D perhaps matches TRBD1 (5 bases). Germline CDR1 and CDR2: DFQATT and SNEGSKA (reference sequence). V gave up 0 bases and J gave up 2 bases, with 7 bases separating them. The length of the CDR3 is 13 residues. CDR3 in amino acids: CSAREQENYGYTF. Here the CDR3 DNA reads TGCAGTGCTAGAGAACAGGAGAACTATGGCTACACCTTC.

A word on this clonotype: A read error may explain this, as a much larger clone is one base away. This chain links TRBV12-3 or TRBV12-4 with TRBJ2-7, with TRBD2 matching over 8 bases. Unmatched junction bases numbered 9, after V lost 1 base and J lost 7 bases. This CDR3 is built from 15 residues. The CDR3 DNA is TGTGCCAGCAGTTTAGAGGGCGGGGGGCTGAATGAGCAGTACTTC. This translates into CASSLEGGGLNEQYF.

This clonotype has more than one count but fewer than ten. The chain recombines TRBV13 with TRBJ1-2; a possible D gene is TRBD1 (6 bases). Deletions cut 1 base from V and 1 base from J, with 7 bases between. CDR3 length equals 14 residues. CDR1 is PRHDT and CDR2 is FYEKMQ in the germline V gene (reference sequence). The DNA for the CDR3 is TGTGCCAGCAGCTTAGCGGACAGTAACTATGGCTACACCTTC. Amino acid sequence: CASSLADSNYGYTF.

The genes are TRBV12-3 or TRBV12-4 and TRBJ2-3; D unclear. Trimming shortened V by 2 bases and J by 1 base, and 10 bases separated the two germline ends. CDR3 length: 15 residues. CDR3 protein: CASSLRPAGTDTQYF. The CDR3 bases are TGTGCCAGCAGTTTAAGACCGGCGGGCACAGATACGCAGTATTTT.

This clonotype was seen more than once but under ten times. V and J are TRBV7-3 and TRBJ2-5, with D maybe TRBD1 (6 bases). Germline CDR1 and CDR2: SGHTA and FQGTGA. The CDR3 loop spans 16 amino acids. V shed 3 bases and J shed 2 bases, with 16 bases lying between them. The CDR3 is CASSFSLGALQETQYF. The CDR3 DNA is TGTGCCAGCAGCTTCTCCCTGGGGGCCTTGCAAGAGACCCAGTACTTC.

This clonotype was counted only a few times. The rearrangement links TRBV6-2 or TRBV6-3 to TRBJ1-2; unclear D gene. V was trimmed by 2 bases and J by 4 bases, leaving 11 bases between them. Germline CDR1 MNHEY, CDR2 SVGEGT. The CDR3 spans 14 residues. The CDR3 DNA sequence: TGTGCCAGCAGTTACCCGTCGCACACCTATGGCTACACCTTC. It yields the protein CASSYPSHTYGYTF.

The chain joins TRBV20-1 to TRBJ2-2; TRBD1 matches at 7 bases. CDR3 size: 14 residues. The V gene's germline CDR1 is DFQATT and CDR2 SNEGSKA (reference sequence). V was pared by 5 bases and J by 4 bases, with 7 bases of the junction left unmatched. The CDR3 nucleotides read TGCAGTGCTCGGTCGACAGGGCGCACCGGGGAGCTGTTTTTT. Residues: CSARSTGRTGELFF.

This clonotype was detected a few times. J is TRBJ2-7 and V is TRBV20-1; 11 nucleotides agree with TRBD2. The CDR3 has 14 amino acids. Germline V gives CDR1 DFQATT, CDR2 SNEGSKA (reference sequence). J was trimmed by 4 bases and V by 5 bases; bases with no gene match: 7. CDR3 nucleotides: TGCAGTGCTCCCCGAATAGCGGGGGGGTACGAGCAGTACTTC. Protein product: CSAPRIAGGYEQYF.

This clonotype has at least ten counts. This chain uses TRBV6-5 with TRBJ1-1; D remains unclear. CDR3 length equals 13 residues. In germline, CDR1 is MNHEY, CDR2 SVGAGI. V lost 2 bases and J lost 4, with 8 bases in between. The CDR3 spells CASSYEGATEAFF. In DNA, the CDR3 is TGTGCCAGCAGTTACGAGGGTGCCACTGAAGCTTTCTTT.

The chain has TRBV15 and TRBJ2-7; unclear D gene. The CDR3 runs 15 residues. From germline, CDR1 is LNHNV and CDR2 YYDKDF (reference sequence). V dropped 0 bases and J dropped 5 bases, with 14 bases sitting between them. CDR3 loop: CATSRDPHASHEQYF. In DNA form, the CDR3 reads TGTGCCACCAGCAGAGACCCCCACGCTTCGCACGAGCAGTACTTC.

This clonotype was observed a few times. This rearrangement joins TRBV7-2 to TRBJ2-5; D gene unclear. CDR3 length: 16 amino acids. Trimming shortened V by 2 bases and J by 2 bases, and 15 bases separated the two germline ends. Germline V gene sequence: CDR1 SGHTA, CDR2 FQGNSA. CDR3 DNA sequence: TGTGCCAGCAGCTTATTCCCGGGCACGAGTCAAGAGACCCAGTACTTC. It specifies CASSLFPGTSQETQYF.

CDR3 sequence (DNA): TGTGCCAGCTCACCACCTGACCACAGGGTGCAGCCCCAGCATTTT. This translates into CASSPPDHRVQPQHF. The chain combines TRBV18 with TRBJ1-5, with D perhaps TRBD1 (6 bases). The CDR3 is 15 amino acids. V was shortened by 0 bases and J by 7 bases, with 13 bases between the two germline ends. Looked up from germline, CDR1 is KGHSH and CDR2 is LQKENI.

This chain uses TRBV5-1 with TRBJ1-2; 7 nucleotides match TRBD1. This CDR3 is built from 14 residues. Germline loops: CDR1 SGHRS, CDR2 YFSETQ. The J segment lost 6 bases and the V segment lost 0 bases, leaving 5 bases of the junction unmatched. CDR3 coding DNA: TGCGCCAGCAGCTTGGAGGGACAGAGCCATGGCTACACCTTC. This sequence encodes CASSLEGQSHGYTF. Supplemented by reference TRBV5-1 and TRBJ1-2, the full variable domain reads KAGVTQTPRYLIKTRGQQVTLSCSPISGHRSVSWYQQTPGQGLQFLFEYFSETQRNKGNFPGRFSGRQFSNSRSEMNVSTLELGDSALYLCASSLEGQSHGYTFGSGTRLTVV.